A selection of T cell receptor beta chains follows, all from one sample in a study of T cell responses to AZD1222 COVID-19 vaccine. Method: immunoSEQ multiplex PCR; TCRdb's copy keeps in-frame clones and lacks some. The top ten clones hold about 1.8% of a sample with 150,000 to 200,000 clones, more than 85% of them seen once. This specimen was peripheral blood, taken 28 days after the second AZD1222 dose. Source of these receptors: an adult who received the AZD1222 COVID-19 vaccine. Both conserved end residues are part of each CDR3.

j_call v_call cdr3_aa
TRBJ1-2 TRBV6-5 CASSDPGTRSYTF
TRBJ2-7 TRBV19 CASSAGQGAPYEQYF
TRBJ2-7 TRBV4-2 CASSANVRSYEQYF
TRBJ2-1 TRBV5-8 CASSLRGLSYNEQFF
TRBJ1-3 TRBV28 CASSLGAVGNTIYF
TRBJ2-2 TRBV19 CASSTGGDTGELFF
TRBJ1-1 TRBV3-1/TRBV3-2 CASSQSYRGHEAFF
TRBJ1-6 TRBV5-1 CASSWDSGSSYNSPLHF
TRBJ1-5 TRBV6-5 CASSKQAFGNQPQHF
TRBJ1-5 TRBV19 CASSMSGVSNQPQHF
TRBJ1-1 TRBV5-1 CASSLSQTEAFF
TRBJ1-1 TRBV4-3 CASSQDLTPEAFF
TRBJ1-3 TRBV2 CASSEERGNTIYF
TRBJ2-4 TRBV6-6 CATKPPGGNNQNIQYF
TRBJ2-5 TRBV9 CASSPRTGAEKTHQETQYF
TRBJ2-1 TRBV7-9 CASSLPQREGDEQFF
TRBJ2-6 TRBV2 CAGAGGINSGANVLTF
TRBJ1-1 TRBV28 CASEGGTEAFF
TRBJ1-1 TRBV18 CASSPGEGSGTEAFF
TRBJ2-1 TRBV6-5 CASSYSAGRPGEQFF
TRBJ1-2 TRBV4-3 CASSQVVQTNYGYTF
TRBJ1-5 TRBV7-2 CASSPRQGGDQPQHF
TRBJ1-2 TRBV6-6 CASSPTGDYGYTF
TRBJ1-2 TRBV19 CASSWGDYGYTF
TRBJ1-1 TRBV5-5 CASSPRGLMNTEAFF
TRBJ1-5 TRBV27 CASSLLGTGLEQPQHF
TRBJ2-1 TRBV9 CASSVPNEQFF
TRBJ1-4 TRBV6-5 CASSYEATNEKLFF
TRBJ2-5 TRBV2 CASSVGTGPTETQYF
TRBJ2-7 TRBV27 CASSIAGGGDYEQYF